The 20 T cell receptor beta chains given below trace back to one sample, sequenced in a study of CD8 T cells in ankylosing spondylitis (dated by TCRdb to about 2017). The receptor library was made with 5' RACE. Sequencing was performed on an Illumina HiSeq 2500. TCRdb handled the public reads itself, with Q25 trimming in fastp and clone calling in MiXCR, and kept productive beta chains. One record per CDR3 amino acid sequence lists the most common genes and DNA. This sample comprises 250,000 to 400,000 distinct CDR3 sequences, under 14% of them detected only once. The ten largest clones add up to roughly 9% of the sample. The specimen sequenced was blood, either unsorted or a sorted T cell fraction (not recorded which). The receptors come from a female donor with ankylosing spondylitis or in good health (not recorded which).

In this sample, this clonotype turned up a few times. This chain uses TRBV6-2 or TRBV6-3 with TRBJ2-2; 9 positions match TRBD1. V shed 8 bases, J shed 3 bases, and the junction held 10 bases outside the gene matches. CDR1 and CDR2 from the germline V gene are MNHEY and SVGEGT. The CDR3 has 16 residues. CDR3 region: CASRTRRDRDTGELFF. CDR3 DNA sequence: TGTGCCAGCCGAACAAGAAGGGACAGGGACACCGGGGAGCTGTTTTTT.

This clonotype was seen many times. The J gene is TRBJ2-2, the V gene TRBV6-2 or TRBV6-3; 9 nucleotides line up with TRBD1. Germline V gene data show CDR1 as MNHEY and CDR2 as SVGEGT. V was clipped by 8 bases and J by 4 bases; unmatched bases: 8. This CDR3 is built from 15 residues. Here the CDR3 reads CASGDRGFTTGELFF. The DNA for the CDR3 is TGTGCCAGCGGAGACAGGGGGTTTACCACCGGGGAGCTGTTTTTT.

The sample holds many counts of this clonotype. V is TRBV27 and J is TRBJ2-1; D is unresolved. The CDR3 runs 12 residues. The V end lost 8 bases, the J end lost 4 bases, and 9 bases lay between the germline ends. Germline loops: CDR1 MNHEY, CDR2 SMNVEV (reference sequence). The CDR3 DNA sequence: TGTGCCAGCGGGCCAGATTACAATGAGCAGTTCTTC. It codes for CASGPDYNEQFF.

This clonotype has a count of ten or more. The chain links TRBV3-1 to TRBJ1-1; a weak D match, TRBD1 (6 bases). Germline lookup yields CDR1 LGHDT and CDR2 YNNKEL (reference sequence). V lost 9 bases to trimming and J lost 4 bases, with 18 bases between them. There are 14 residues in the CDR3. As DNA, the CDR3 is TGTGCCAGTACGGGAGGGACACCGGCCACTGAAGCTTTCTTT. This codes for CASTGGTPATEAFF.

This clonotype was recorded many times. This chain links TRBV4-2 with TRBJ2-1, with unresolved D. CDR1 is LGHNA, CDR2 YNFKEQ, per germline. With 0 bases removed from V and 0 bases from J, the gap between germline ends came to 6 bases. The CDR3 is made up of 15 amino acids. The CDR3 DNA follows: TGTGCCAGCAGCCAAGAAGCGAGCTCCTACAATGAGCAGTTCTTC. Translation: CASSQEASSYNEQFF.

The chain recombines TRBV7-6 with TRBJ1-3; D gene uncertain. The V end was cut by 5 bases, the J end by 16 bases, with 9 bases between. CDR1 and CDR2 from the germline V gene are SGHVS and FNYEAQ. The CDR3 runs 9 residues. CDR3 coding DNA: TGTGCCAGCAGCCCGTTGGGTTATTTT. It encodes CASSPLGYF.

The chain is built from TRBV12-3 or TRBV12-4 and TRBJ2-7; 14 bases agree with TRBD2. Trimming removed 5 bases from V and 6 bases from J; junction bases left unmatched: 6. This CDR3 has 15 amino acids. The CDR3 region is CASSAGLAGASEQYF. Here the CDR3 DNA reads TGTGCCAGCAGTGCGGGACTAGCGGGAGCTTCCGAGCAGTACTTC.

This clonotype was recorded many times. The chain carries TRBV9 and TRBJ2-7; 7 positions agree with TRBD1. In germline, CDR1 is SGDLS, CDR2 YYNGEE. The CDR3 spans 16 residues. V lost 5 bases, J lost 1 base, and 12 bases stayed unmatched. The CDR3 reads CASSGTDRVPSYEQYF. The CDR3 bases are TGTGCCAGCAGTGGAACCGACAGGGTCCCTTCCTACGAGCAGTACTTC.

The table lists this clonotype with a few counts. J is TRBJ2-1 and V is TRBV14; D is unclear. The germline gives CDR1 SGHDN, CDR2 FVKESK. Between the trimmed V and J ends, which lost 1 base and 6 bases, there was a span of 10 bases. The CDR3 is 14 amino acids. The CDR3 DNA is TGTGCCAGCAGCCAAGCTGTCGGCTCCAATGAGCAGTTCTTC. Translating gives CASSQAVGSNEQFF.

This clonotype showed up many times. CDR3 sequence: CASSFAGGELFF. DNA for the CDR3: TGTGCCAGCAGTTTTGCTGGCGGGGAGCTGTTTTTT. This rearrangement joins TRBV12-3 or TRBV12-4 to TRBJ2-2; D not resolved. The ends were cut back, 3 bases at V and 7 bases at J, with 6 bases in the middle. This CDR3 comprises 12 residues.

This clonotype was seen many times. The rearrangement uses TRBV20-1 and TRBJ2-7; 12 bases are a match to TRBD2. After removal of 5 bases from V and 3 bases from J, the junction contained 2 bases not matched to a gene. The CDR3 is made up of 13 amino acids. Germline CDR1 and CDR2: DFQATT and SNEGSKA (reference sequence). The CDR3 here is CSAELAGGYEQYF. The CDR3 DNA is TGCAGTGCTGAACTAGCGGGAGGCTACGAGCAGTACTTC.

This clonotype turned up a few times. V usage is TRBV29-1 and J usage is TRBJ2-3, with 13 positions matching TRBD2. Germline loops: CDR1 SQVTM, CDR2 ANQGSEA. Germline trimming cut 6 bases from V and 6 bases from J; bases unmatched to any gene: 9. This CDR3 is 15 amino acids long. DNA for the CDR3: TGCAGCGTCCAACTAGCGGGGGGGCCGAGGGATACGCAGTATTTT. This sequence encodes CSVQLAGGPRDTQYF.

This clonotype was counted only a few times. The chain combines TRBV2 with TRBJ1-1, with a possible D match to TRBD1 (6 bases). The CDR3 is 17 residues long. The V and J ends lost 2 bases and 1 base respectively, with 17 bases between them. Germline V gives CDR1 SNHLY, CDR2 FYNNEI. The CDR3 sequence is CASSETKLAGANTEAFF. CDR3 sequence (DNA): TGTGCCAGCAGTGAAACTAAGCTCGCAGGGGCGAACACTGAAGCTTTCTTT.

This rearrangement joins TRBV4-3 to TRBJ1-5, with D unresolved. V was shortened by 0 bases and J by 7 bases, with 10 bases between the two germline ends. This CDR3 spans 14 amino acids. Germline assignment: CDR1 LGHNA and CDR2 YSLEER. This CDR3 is CASSQDLAGQPQHF. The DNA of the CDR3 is TGCGCCAGCAGCCAAGATTTAGCGGGGCAGCCCCAGCATTTT.

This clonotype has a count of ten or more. The CDR3 sequence: CASSSTGQAGNEQFF. In DNA, the CDR3 is TGCGCCAGCAGCTCCACGGGACAGGCAGGGAATGAGCAGTTCTTC. The chain has TRBV5-1 and TRBJ2-1; 8 bases fit TRBD1. V gave up 3 bases and J gave up 7 bases; unmatched junction bases: 9. CDR3 length: 15 amino acids. The germline CDR1 and CDR2 sequences are SGHRS and YFSETQ. Combining the CDR3 with reference TRBV5-1 and TRBJ2-1 gives the whole variable domain KAGVTQTPRYLIKTRGQQVTLSCSPISGHRSVSWYQQTPGQGLQFLFEYFSETQRNKGNFPGRFSGRQFSNSRSEMNVSTLELGDSALYLCASSSTGQAGNEQFFGPGTRLTVL.

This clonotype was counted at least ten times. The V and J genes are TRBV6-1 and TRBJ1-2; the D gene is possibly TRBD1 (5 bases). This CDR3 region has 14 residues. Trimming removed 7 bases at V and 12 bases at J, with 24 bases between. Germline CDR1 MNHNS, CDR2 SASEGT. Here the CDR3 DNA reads TGTGCCAGCAACCTTGCACCAGGACAAACGGAGAACACCTTC. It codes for CASNLAPGQTENTF.

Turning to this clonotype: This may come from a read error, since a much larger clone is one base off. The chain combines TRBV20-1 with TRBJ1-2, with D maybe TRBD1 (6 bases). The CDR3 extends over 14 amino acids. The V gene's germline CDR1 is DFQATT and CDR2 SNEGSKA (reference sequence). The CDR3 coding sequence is TGCAGTGCTGACCCCTTTACAGGGATCTATGGCGACACCTTC. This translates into CSADPFTGIYGDTF.

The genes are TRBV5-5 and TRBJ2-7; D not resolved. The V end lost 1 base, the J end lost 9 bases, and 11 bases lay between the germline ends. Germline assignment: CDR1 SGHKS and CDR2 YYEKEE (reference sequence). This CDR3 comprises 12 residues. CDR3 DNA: TGTGCCAGCAGCTTGTCGTCCAACGGGCAGTACTTC. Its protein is CASSLSSNGQYF.

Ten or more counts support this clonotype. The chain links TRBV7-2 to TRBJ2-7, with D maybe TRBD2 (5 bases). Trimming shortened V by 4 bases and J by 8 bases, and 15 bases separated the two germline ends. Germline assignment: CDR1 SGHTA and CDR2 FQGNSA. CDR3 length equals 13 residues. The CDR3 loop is CASSSTTRLQQYF. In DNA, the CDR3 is TGTGCCAGCAGCTCCACCACACGACTACAGCAGTACTTC.

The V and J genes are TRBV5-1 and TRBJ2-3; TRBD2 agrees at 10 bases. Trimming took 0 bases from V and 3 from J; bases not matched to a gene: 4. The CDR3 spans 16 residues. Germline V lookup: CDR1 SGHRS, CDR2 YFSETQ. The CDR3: CASSLASGSRTDTQYF. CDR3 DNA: TGCGCCAGCAGCTTGGCTAGCGGGAGTAGGACAGATACGCAGTATTTT.